This record concerns one T cell receptor beta chain sequence. The antigen remains undetermined. The germline CDR1 and CDR2 sequences are SGHTA and FQGNSA. The CDR3 totals 14 residues. The V gene lost 3 bases and the J gene lost 1 base, with 9 bases spanning the gap. The table came from immunoSEQ multiplex PCR; TCRdb's copy has only in-frame clones and leaves some out. The table records over 55,000 clones, roughly 84% of them present only once. The record originates from a study of graft-versus-host responses after intestinal transplantation. Study observations and caveats: The recipient marrow held GvH clones, and some of them showed up first in ileum or blood.

This chain connects TRBV7-2 to TRBJ1-1; the D is unclear. This clonotype was obtained from a human donor who was the organ donor for an intestinal transplant. This specimen was unstimulated CD4+ T cells sorted from spleen or lymph node cells, taken before transplant. For the CDR3, the DNA is TGTGCCAGCAGCTTGGTGGCAAAGAACACTGAAGCTTTCTTT. It is translated as CASSLVAKNTEAFF.